This T cell receptor beta chain was observed in a study of blood T cell repertoires in COVID-19. The overall study: Spain, Italy and the United States supplied samples that represented acute and convalescent COVID-19. T cells, B-cell-depleted T cells, or PBMCs supplied cDNA or gDNA.

In the original analysis: Scientists estimated how many nucleated cells there were by amplifying reference gene primers. Assay: immunoSEQ multiplex PCR; the TCRdb copy retains only in-frame clones and omits some. The V and J calls and clone size are taken from that table; D and trimming were inferred from the DNA. The sample comprises about 190,000 clones, around 84% of which are singletons, and 15% to 20% rests with the top ten. For this clone: Distinct nucleotide sequences in the sample also encode this CDR3.

V shed 6 bases and J 6 bases; nucleotides not matched to a gene: 2. Looked up from germline, CDR1 is LGHDT and CDR2 is YNNKEL (reference sequence). The CDR3 runs 13 residues. The sequence was collected from a human donor in a cohort sampled during active COVID-19. The chain is built from TRBV3-1 (or the pseudogene TRBV3-2) and TRBJ2-2, with TRBD1 matching over 9 bases. The sample was peripheral blood. CDR3 sequence: CASRRTGAGELFF. CDR3 sequence (DNA): TGTGCCAGCAGGCGGACAGGGGCCGGGGAGCTGTTTTTT.